These T cell receptor beta chains were read from a single sample in a study of cytomegalovirus exposure and HLA in healthy donors. TCRdb's table, derived via immunoSEQ multiplex PCR, lists solely in-frame clones and lacks some. The table shows about 210,000 clones, with 65% to 85% occurring only once. The sample consisted of PBMCs. These receptors originate from a man aged 25-45 years in good health and CMV-seronegative. Both conserved end residues are part of each CDR3. D genes are given only for firm matches. Not every row has a clone size; where given, it reads once, few, many or a size class.

d_gene: TRBD1
j_gene: TRBJ2-7
v_gene: TRBV5-1
abundance: .
CDR3aa: CASSPGDRGAYEQYF
CDR3nt: TGCGCCAGCAGCCCCGGGGACAGGGGTGCCTACGAGCAGTACTTC

d_gene: .
j_gene: TRBJ2-1
v_gene: TRBV6-4
abundance: .
CDR3aa: CASSTDGASYNEQFF
CDR3nt: TGTGCCAGCAGTACCGATGGGGCCTCCTACAATGAGCAGTTCTTC

d_gene: TRBD2
j_gene: TRBJ2-7
v_gene: TRBV19
abundance: .
CDR3aa: CASSNSGGIVGEQYF
CDR3nt: TGTGCCAGTAGCAATAGCGGGGGGATTGTCGGCGAGCAGTACTTC

d_gene: .
j_gene: TRBJ1-5
v_gene: TRBV28
abundance: .
CDR3aa: CASSLGGGRQPQHF
CDR3nt: TGTGCCAGCAGTTTAGGGGGCGGTAGGCAGCCCCAGCATTTT

d_gene: .
j_gene: TRBJ1-1
v_gene: TRBV15
abundance: .
CDR3aa: CATSGLEEGNTEAFF
CDR3nt: TGTGCCACCAGCGGACTTGAGGAGGGGAACACTGAAGCTTTCTTT

d_gene: TRBD2
j_gene: TRBJ2-5
v_gene: TRBV7-9
abundance: .
CDR3aa: CASSKGLAGGQETQYF
CDR3nt: TGTGCCAGCAGCAAAGGACTAGCGGGGGGGCAAGAGACCCAGTACTTC

d_gene: .
j_gene: TRBJ2-7
v_gene: TRBV7-2
abundance: .
CDR3aa: CASSTTGQSYEQYF
CDR3nt: TGTGCCAGCAGCACCACTGGACAGTCCTACGAGCAGTACTTC

d_gene: .
j_gene: TRBJ1-6
v_gene: TRBV28
abundance: .
CDR3aa: CASTLGRGSYNSPLHF
CDR3nt: TGTGCCAGCACTCTGGGGAGAGGCTCCTATAATTCACCCCTCCACTTT

d_gene: TRBD1
j_gene: TRBJ1-1
v_gene: TRBV6-1
abundance: .
CDR3aa: CASSALTGMNTEAFF
CDR3nt: TGTGCCAGCAGTGCTTTGACAGGGATGAACACTGAAGCTTTCTTT

d_gene: TRBD1
j_gene: TRBJ1-6
v_gene: TRBV13
abundance: .
CDR3aa: CASSPDRGLGSPLHF
CDR3nt: TGTGCCAGCAGCCCGGACAGGGGTTTAGGTTCACCCCTCCACTTT

d_gene: .
j_gene: TRBJ2-7
v_gene: TRBV5-1
abundance: .
CDR3aa: CASRKQGETSYEQYF
CDR3nt: TGCGCCAGCAGAAAACAGGGCGAGACCTCCTACGAGCAGTACTTC

d_gene: TRBD2
j_gene: TRBJ2-2
v_gene: TRBV6-5
abundance: .
CDR3aa: CASKQGGSTGELFF
CDR3nt: TGTGCCAGCAAGCAGGGAGGGAGCACCGGGGAGCTGTTTTTT

d_gene: TRBD2
j_gene: TRBJ2-1
v_gene: TRBV9
abundance: .
CDR3aa: CASSASTSGGARYNEQFF
CDR3nt: TGTGCCAGCAGCGCATCGACTAGCGGGGGGGCCAGGTACAATGAGCAGTTCTTC

d_gene: TRBD1
j_gene: TRBJ1-1
v_gene: TRBV2
abundance: .
CDR3aa: CASGGQFEAFF
CDR3nt: TGTGCCAGCGGGGGACAGTTTGAAGCTTTCTTT

d_gene: .
j_gene: TRBJ2-7
v_gene: TRBV14
abundance: .
CDR3aa: CASSQVQGNEQYF
CDR3nt: TGTGCCAGCAGCCAAGTTCAGGGCAACGAGCAGTACTTC

d_gene: .
j_gene: TRBJ2-7
v_gene: TRBV6-1
abundance: .
CDR3aa: CASSEGVQAGEQYF
CDR3nt: TGTGCCAGCAGTGAAGGGGTACAGGCTGGGGAGCAGTACTTC

d_gene: .
j_gene: TRBJ2-7
v_gene: TRBV4-3
abundance: .
CDR3aa: CASSPGTIGYEQYF
CDR3nt: TGCGCCAGCAGCCCAGGGACAATCGGGTACGAGCAGTACTTC

d_gene: TRBD1
j_gene: TRBJ1-6
v_gene: TRBV4-3
abundance: .
CDR3aa: CASSQVRGQGSEPYNSPLHF
CDR3nt: TGCGCCAGCAGCCAAGTTAGGGGACAGGGGAGCGAGCCCTATAATTCACCCCTCCACTTT

d_gene: .
j_gene: TRBJ1-2
v_gene: TRBV27
abundance: .
CDR3aa: CASQKLTGYGYTF
CDR3nt: TGTGCCAGCCAGAAACTGACAGGCTATGGCTACACCTTC

d_gene: .
j_gene: TRBJ2-3
v_gene: TRBV5-1
abundance: .
CDR3aa: CASSLGGGTDTQYF
CDR3nt: TGCGCCAGCAGCTTGGGCGGGGGCACAGATACGCAGTATTTT

d_gene: TRBD2
j_gene: TRBJ2-3
v_gene: TRBV7-2
abundance: once
CDR3aa: CASSSQAGGGTDTQYF
CDR3nt: TGTGCCAGCAGCTCCCAAGCGGGGGGAGGGACAGATACGCAGTATTTT

d_gene: .
j_gene: TRBJ2-3
v_gene: TRBV28
abundance: .
CDR3aa: CASSSPAGGRDTQYF
CDR3nt: TGTGCCAGCAGTTCCCCAGCAGGGGGGAGAGATACGCAGTATTTT

d_gene: .
j_gene: TRBJ1-2
v_gene: TRBV11-2
abundance: .
CDR3aa: CASSLIGDYTF
CDR3nt: TGTGCCAGCAGCTTAATAGGGGACTACACCTTC

d_gene: TRBD1
j_gene: TRBJ2-7
v_gene: TRBV5-6
abundance: .
CDR3aa: CASSLGQAKAYEQYF
CDR3nt: TGTGCCAGCAGCCTGGGACAGGCGAAAGCCTACGAGCAGTACTTC

d_gene: .
j_gene: TRBJ2-7
v_gene: TRBV5-1
abundance: .
CDR3aa: CASSPTVGPNEQYF
CDR3nt: TGCGCCAGCAGCCCCACGGTTGGTCCCAACGAGCAGTACTTC

d_gene: .
j_gene: TRBJ2-5
v_gene: TRBV13
abundance: few
CDR3aa: CASSQQVLETQYF
CDR3nt: TGTGCCAGCAGCCAACAGGTGCTAGAGACCCAGTACTTC

d_gene: TRBD1
j_gene: TRBJ2-1
v_gene: TRBV7-9
abundance: .
CDR3aa: CASSPRDRVYNEQFF
CDR3nt: TGTGCCAGCAGTCCCCGTGACAGGGTCTACAATGAGCAGTTCTTC

d_gene: .
j_gene: TRBJ2-5
v_gene: TRBV9
abundance: .
CDR3aa: CASSVATGWAQYF
CDR3nt: TGTGCCAGCAGCGTAGCTACGGGGTGGGCCCAGTACTTC

d_gene: TRBD1
j_gene: TRBJ2-7
v_gene: TRBV19
abundance: .
CDR3aa: CASSPGQRLYYEQYF
CDR3nt: TGTGCCAGTAGTCCGGGACAGAGGCTCTACTACGAGCAGTACTTC

d_gene: .
j_gene: TRBJ2-7
v_gene: TRBV7-2
abundance: .
CDR3aa: CASSLGVHEQYF
CDR3nt: TGTGCCAGCAGCTTAGGAGTCCACGAGCAGTACTTC

d_gene: .
j_gene: TRBJ1-1
v_gene: TRBV5-6
abundance: .
CDR3aa: CASSLWGRSIGATEAFF
CDR3nt: TGTGCCAGCAGCTTGTGGGGCAGGTCTATTGGTGCGACTGAAGCTTTCTTT

d_gene: TRBD1
j_gene: TRBJ1-1
v_gene: TRBV28
abundance: .
CDR3aa: CASSLYRGVLNTEAFF
CDR3nt: TGTGCCAGCAGTCTCTACAGGGGGGTCTTGAACACTGAAGCTTTCTTT

d_gene: TRBD1
j_gene: TRBJ2-6
v_gene: TRBV28
abundance: .
CDR3aa: CASSLRVQGNSGASVLTF
CDR3nt: TGTGCCAGCAGTTTACGCGTACAGGGGAACTCTGGGGCCAGCGTCCTGACTTTC

d_gene: TRBD2
j_gene: TRBJ2-7
v_gene: TRBV4-2
abundance: .
CDR3aa: CASSQATSDLGEQYF
CDR3nt: TGTGCCAGCAGCCAAGCGACTAGCGACTTGGGCGAGCAGTACTTC

d_gene: .
j_gene: TRBJ1-2
v_gene: TRBV5-1
abundance: .
CDR3aa: CASSLDGGVYTF
CDR3nt: TGCGCCAGCAGCTTGGACGGGGGTGTCTACACCTTC

d_gene: TRBD2
j_gene: TRBJ2-1
v_gene: TRBV7-2
abundance: few
CDR3aa: CASSLALWTSGGNEQFF
CDR3nt: TGTGCCAGCAGCTTAGCTCTCTGGACTAGCGGGGGGAATGAGCAGTTCTTC

d_gene: .
j_gene: TRBJ2-1
v_gene: TRBV5-1
abundance: .
CDR3aa: CASSFVGGFSYNEQFF
CDR3nt: TGCGCCAGCAGCTTCGTTGGGGGGTTTTCCTACAATGAGCAGTTCTTC

d_gene: TRBD1
j_gene: TRBJ1-2
v_gene: TRBV29-1
abundance: .
CDR3aa: CSVARDRTNYGYTF
CDR3nt: TGCAGCGTTGCTCGGGACAGAACTAACTATGGCTACACCTTC

d_gene: TRBD1
j_gene: TRBJ1-1
v_gene: TRBV27
abundance: .
CDR3aa: CASSPWDSPNTEAFF
CDR3nt: TGTGCCAGCAGTCCCTGGGACAGCCCGAACACTGAAGCTTTCTTT

d_gene: TRBD1
j_gene: TRBJ2-1
v_gene: TRBV7-9
abundance: .
CDR3aa: CASSSRDRGIWREFF
CDR3nt: TGTGCCAGCAGCTCCCGGGACAGGGGGATTTGGAGGGAGTTCTTC

d_gene: .
j_gene: TRBJ1-5
v_gene: TRBV9
abundance: .
CDR3aa: CASSAPDSLNQPQHF
CDR3nt: TGTGCCAGCAGCGCGCCGGACAGTTTAAATCAGCCCCAGCATTTT

d_gene: .
j_gene: TRBJ2-2
v_gene: TRBV11-2
abundance: .
CDR3aa: CASSLAFRGTGELFF
CDR3nt: TGTGCCAGCAGCTTAGCCTTCCGGGGGACCGGGGAGCTGTTTTTT